These 10 T cell receptor beta chains originate from one sample sequenced in a study of blood T cell repertoires in COVID-19. Generated by immunoSEQ multiplex PCR, the TCRdb table keeps only in-frame clones and is missing some. The sample includes over 350,000 clones, just under 90% of them seen just once. The sample consisted of PBMCs or T cells enriched from blood (not recorded which). The receptors stem from a woman aged 45-60 years who had recovered from COVID-19.

This chain uses TRBV5-1 with TRBJ2-7, with a weak D call TRBD1 (6 bases). V lost 3 bases and J lost 0, with 10 bases in between. This CDR3 contains 14 residues. The germline V gene has CDR1 SGHRS and CDR2 YFSETQ. In DNA, the CDR3 is TGCGCCAGCAGCTCGACAGGAAGCTCCTACGAGCAGTACTTC. It specifies CASSSTGSSYEQYF.

The chain combines TRBV4-3 with TRBJ1-1, with D possibly being TRBD1 (5 bases). The V gene's germline CDR1 is LGHNA and CDR2 YSLEER. Trimming removed 5 bases from V and 7 bases from J, with 14 bases in between. CDR3 length equals 13 residues. The chain's CDR3 is CASSYSLTDEAFF. CDR3 DNA sequence: TGCGCCAGCAGCTATTCCTTGACAGATGAAGCTTTCTTT.

The chain employs TRBV28 and TRBJ2-7, with D tentatively TRBD1 (5 bases). The germline gives CDR1 MDHEN, CDR2 SYDVKM. V was cut by 5 bases and J by 3 bases, with 5 bases left in between. This CDR3 comprises 11 residues. The CDR3 region is CASSDSYEQYF. DNA of the CDR3: TGTGCCAGCAGTGACAGCTACGAGCAGTACTTC. The full variable domain, completed using reference TRBV28 and TRBJ2-7, is DVKVTQSSRYLVKRTGEKVFLECVQDMDHENMFWYRQDPGLGLRLIYFSYDVKMKEKGDIPEGYSVSREKKERFSLILESASTNQTSMYLCASSDSYEQYFGPGTRLTVT.

The chain has TRBV5-4 and TRBJ1-3; TRBD1 matches 7 bases. This CDR3 contains 15 residues. Germline lookup yields CDR1 SGHNT and CDR2 YYREEE (reference sequence). V shed 9 bases, J shed 0 bases, and the junction held 9 bases outside the gene matches. CDR3 sequence: CATKAGGGSGNTIYF. The DNA of the CDR3 is TGTGCCACTAAGGCAGGGGGAGGCTCTGGAAACACCATATATTTT. The full variable domain, completed using reference TRBV5-4 and TRBJ1-3, is ETGVTQSPTHLIKTRGQQVTLRCSSQSGHNTVSWYQQALGQGPQFIFQYYREEENGRGNFPPRFSGLQFPNYSSELNVNALELDDSALYLCATKAGGGSGNTIYFGEGSWLTVV.

The chain combines TRBV6-5 with TRBJ1-5; D is perhaps TRBD1 (6 bases). V lost 7 bases and J lost 4, with 11 bases in between. CDR1 is MNHEY and CDR2 is SVGAGI in the germline V gene. The CDR3 runs to 13 residues. This chain's CDR3 is CASKQGTNQPQHF. DNA of the CDR3: TGTGCCAGCAAGCAGGGGACGAATCAGCCCCAGCATTTT.

The chain couples TRBV7-2 to TRBJ2-7; no clear D. Per the germline V gene, CDR1 is SGHTA and CDR2 is FQGNSA. V lost 1 base and J 3 bases, leaving 7 bases between the germline ends. This CDR3 contains 13 residues. The CDR3 is CASSLGISYEQYF. CDR3 nucleotide sequence: TGTGCCAGCAGCTTAGGAATCAGCTACGAGCAGTACTTC.

V usage is TRBV27 and J usage is TRBJ2-3; D is undetermined. V was pared by 3 bases and J by 6 bases, with 10 bases between. CDR3 length: 13 amino acids. Germline CDR1 reads MNHEY; CDR2 reads SMNVEV (reference sequence). The DNA for the CDR3 is TGTGCCAGCAGTTTTTTCTTCGGGGATACGCAGTATTTT. This encodes CASSFFFGDTQYF.

As DNA, the CDR3 is TGTGCCAGCAGCTTAGGAGGGGAGGCGGGGCGAGACCCTGGAAACACCATATATTTT. Translating it yields CASSLGGEAGRDPGNTIYF. The chain recombines TRBV7-4 with TRBJ1-3, with D possibly TRBD1 on 5 matching bases. The V gene's germline CDR1 is SGHVT and CDR2 SQSDAQ. Trimming took off 1 base at V and 2 bases at J, with 21 bases between the two ends. The length of the CDR3 is 19 residues.

The V and J genes are TRBV11-3 and TRBJ2-3, with no clear D. Deletions cut 3 bases from V and 0 bases from J, with 10 bases between. This CDR3 is built from 15 residues. CDR1 is SGHNT, CDR2 YENEEA, per germline. CDR3 region: CASSLGTSSTDTQYF. CDR3 bases: TGTGCCAGCAGCTTGGGCACGTCTAGCACAGATACGCAGTATTTT.

In this sample, this clone turned up many times. V usage is TRBV28 and J usage is TRBJ1-1; TRBD1 matches at 8 bases. The CDR3 totals 16 residues. Germline CDR1 reads MDHEN; CDR2 reads SYDVKM. J gave up 8 bases and V 4 bases, and 15 bases lay outside the gene matches. The CDR3 reads CASSSSDRVGVREAFF. For the CDR3, the DNA is TGTGCCAGCAGTTCCTCGGACAGGGTGGGTGTTAGGGAAGCTTTCTTT.